These T cell receptor beta chains were read from a single sample in a study of OX40 agonist ivuxolimab in advanced cancers. Repertoires were generated with immunoSEQ multiplex PCR, while TCRdb's copy carries only in-frame clones and drops some. The sample has about 88,000 clones; roughly 84% are singletons. The sequences come from CD4+ or CD8+ T cells sorted from blood, collected in a trial of the OX40 agonist ivuxolimab. The receptor source for this set is an adult with an advanced solid tumor such as melanoma, head and neck, liver or kidney cancer. The CDR3 runs from the conserved cysteine through the conserved F or W. Each record gives: J gene, V gene, CDR3 protein.

>TRBJ2-7|TRBV13
CASSLGLALEQYF
>TRBJ2-1|TRBV30
CAWSLQRERFF
>TRBJ1-1|TRBV6-1
CASSWGEIAFF
>TRBJ2-6|TRBV27
CASSLFPDSIGTGANVLTF
>TRBJ2-2|TRBV5-4
CASSLLGNTGELFF
>TRBJ1-6|TRBV7-9
CASTGIMGNSPLHF
>TRBJ1-4|TRBV5-8
CASSRQGREFEKLFF
>TRBJ2-3|TRBV6-5
CASHRGGRVTDTQYF
>TRBJ1-5|TRBV5-1
CASSLGITGTDGNQPQHF
>TRBJ2-7|TRBV27
CASSLKATSARQYF
>TRBJ2-1|TRBV6-6
CASSYRANEQFF
>TRBJ2-1|TRBV5-4
CASSLGGGQGDEQFF
>TRBJ1-5|TRBV19
CASSLGVVVRNNQPQHF
>TRBJ2-2|TRBV6-4
CASSQGVDTGELFF
>TRBJ1-1|TRBV5-1
CASSLEEGMNTEAFF
>TRBJ1-6|TRBV15
CATSGTTTGYNSPLHF
>TRBJ2-3|TRBV19
CASSKRLATDTQYF
>TRBJ2-2|TRBV6-1
CASSEGTTNTGELFF
>TRBJ1-1|TRBV21-1
CASSRLRTGTEAFF
>TRBJ2-5|TRBV20-1
CSALWQTQYF
>TRBJ2-3|TRBV28
CASSLSLGTGTTDTQYF
>NA|TRBV7-8
CASSRDRGLGEQYF
>TRBJ2-5|TRBV6-4
CASIGTVYQETQYF
>TRBJ1-2|TRBV7-9
CASSLSLPQVDYGYTF
>TRBJ1-1|TRBV7-9
CASSFGTGDTEAFF
>TRBJ1-1|TRBV6-6
CASRPTGTGITEAFF
>TRBJ2-2|TRBV28
CASTKTIISTGELFF
>TRBJ2-3|TRBV7-3
CASSRDRSTDTQYF
>TRBJ2-7|TRBV30
CAWRPGHRLYEQYF
>TRBJ2-5|TRBV4-3
CASSPRVGLAETQYF
>TRBJ1-1|TRBV7-9
CASSLGGNEAFF
>TRBJ1-2|TRBV27
CASSFDSNYGYTF
>TRBJ1-1|TRBV18
CASSAGGQTEAFF
>TRBJ2-4|TRBV19
CASSIAATVNIQYF
>TRBJ2-7|TRBV27
CASISWASGLGEQYF
>TRBJ2-2|TRBV9
CASSVPRTGPNTGELFF
>TRBJ2-1|TRBV7-3
CASSSPEGEQFF
>TRBJ1-1|TRBV5-1
CASSLDSVGTEAFF
>TRBJ1-4|TRBV6-5
CASSLGDPRVEKLFF
>TRBJ2-3|TRBV28
CASSLRSGSFYTQYF
>TRBJ1-1|TRBV7-2
CASSLVGGTGTEAFF
>TRBJ2-1|TRBV5-8
CASSRLAGGDEQFF
>TRBJ2-1|TRBV25-1
CASSESGGLRYNEQFF